This TCR beta chain was profiled in a study of graft-versus-host responses after intestinal transplantation. Turning to the study itself: Grafts were multivisceral, liver-intestinal, or isolated intestinal. Once they had received anti-thymocyte globulin induction, all recipients took tacrolimus and steroids for approximately 3 years.

Study-level points and caveats: With peak circulating GvH clone levels came an association with early post-transplant HvG declines.

Trimming took 1 base from V and 0 from J, leaving 13 bases between them. CDR1 is SGHRS, CDR2 YFSETQ, per germline. The CDR3 extends over 17 amino acids. With roughly 200,000 irradiated, violet-dye-labeled stimulator cells, roughly 200,000 CFSE-labeled responder cells were plated. Upon completion of the reaction, proliferating CFSE-low responders, both CD3+CD4+ and CD3+CD8+, were sorted. This clone was detected only a few times. Data came from immunoSEQ multiplex PCR; TCRdb stores just in-frame clones and leaves some out. This sample has approximately 12,000 clones, with 30% found just once. This clonotype originated in a human patient who received an intestinal transplant. This specimen was alloreactive CD8+ T cells from a mixed lymphocyte reaction culture, taken before intestinal transplant. Subset meaning: CFSE-low proliferating T cells sorted from roughly six-day pre-transplant mixed lymphocyte reaction (GvH or HvG direction). The chain combines TRBV5-1 with TRBJ2-2; no clear D gene. The CDR3 here is CASSLKAKLTNTGELFF. CDR3 DNA: TGCGCCAGCAGCTTGAAGGCAAAGCTTACGAACACCGGGGAGCTGTTTTTT. The complete variable domain, with remaining parts taken from reference TRBV5-1 and TRBJ2-2, reads KAGVTQTPRYLIKTRGQQVTLSCSPISGHRSVSWYQQTPGQGLQFLFEYFSETQRNKGNFPGRFSGRQFSNSRSEMNVSTLELGDSALYLCASSLKAKLTNTGELFFGEGSRLTVL.